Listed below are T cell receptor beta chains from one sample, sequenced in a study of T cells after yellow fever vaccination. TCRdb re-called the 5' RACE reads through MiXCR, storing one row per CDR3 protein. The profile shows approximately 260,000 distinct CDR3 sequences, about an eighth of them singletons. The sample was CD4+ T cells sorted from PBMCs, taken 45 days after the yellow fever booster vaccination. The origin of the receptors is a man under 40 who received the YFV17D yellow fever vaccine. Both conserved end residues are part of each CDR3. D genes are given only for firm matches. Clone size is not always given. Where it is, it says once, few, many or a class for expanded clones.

CSARRSTEAFF,TGCAGTGCTAGACGGAGCACTGAAGCTTTCTTT,-,TRBV20-1,TRBJ1-1,-
CSATGTEYEQYF,TGCAGCGCAACCGGGACAGAATACGAGCAGTACTTC,-,TRBV29-1,TRBJ2-7,TRBD1
CSLSREGLLTENEKLFF,TGCAGTCTAAGTAGAGAAGGACTCCTGACAGAAAATGAAAAACTGTTTTTT,few,TRBV20-1,TRBJ1-4,-
CASSLGDSVTTQYF,TGTGCCAGCAGCTTAGGGGACTCAGTTACCACGCAGTATTTT,few,TRBV7-2,TRBJ2-3,-
CASSVGQGERETQYF,TGTGCCAGCAGCGTCGGACAGGGGGAAAGAGAGACCCAGTACTTC,few,TRBV9,TRBJ2-5,TRBD1
CASSHELAGNNEQFF,TGCGCCAGCAGCCATGAACTAGCGGGAAACAATGAGCAGTTCTTC,-,TRBV4-3,TRBJ2-1,TRBD2
CASSRTNEQFF,TGTGCCAGCAGTCGGACCAATGAGCAGTTCTTC,-,TRBV12-3/TRBV12-4,TRBJ2-1,-
CASSMPTGYQETQYF,TGTGCCAGCAGCATGCCGACGGGATACCAAGAGACCCAGTACTTC,-,TRBV7-2,TRBJ2-5,-
CASSLRQSYQETQYF,TGTGCCAGCAGCTTAAGACAATCATACCAAGAGACCCAGTACTTC,many,TRBV7-2,TRBJ2-5,-
CASSFGRGSSYEQYF,TGTGCCAGCAGCTTCGGGCGCGGAAGCTCCTACGAGCAGTACTTC,-,TRBV11-2,TRBJ2-7,-
CASSRQGTSGTTSAFNTQYF,TGTGCCAGCAGCCGGCAAGGAACTAGCGGGACGACTTCAGCCTTTAATACGCAGTATTTT,-,TRBV4-2,TRBJ2-3,TRBD2
CASSYSRDNSPLHF,TGTGCCAGCAGTTATTCGCGGGATAATTCACCCCTCCACTTT,few,TRBV6-2/TRBV6-3,TRBJ1-6,-
CASSKRSEGGQETQYF,TGTGCCAGCAGCAAACGCTCTGAGGGGGGCCAAGAGACCCAGTACTTC,few,TRBV21-1,TRBJ2-5,-
CSAIPGLFSNQPQHF,TGCAGTGCTATCCCAGGGTTGTTTAGCAATCAGCCCCAGCATTTT,few,TRBV20-1,TRBJ1-5,-
CSVQRTSGNNEQFF,TGCAGCGTTCAGAGGACTAGCGGTAACAATGAGCAGTTCTTC,few,TRBV29-1,TRBJ2-1,TRBD2
CASRNPQNGEQFF,TGTGCCAGCAGGAACCCACAGAACGGCGAGCAGTTCTTC,-,TRBV5-4,TRBJ2-1,-
CASSRGQVFETQYF,TGTGCCAGCAGTAGGGGACAGGTGTTTGAGACCCAGTACTTC,-,TRBV6-1,TRBJ2-5,TRBD1
CASAPADLSYNEQFF,TGTGCCAGCGCCCCAGCGGACCTCTCCTACAATGAGCAGTTCTTC,few,TRBV7-9,TRBJ2-1,-
CASSPTLSGAGANVLTF,TGTGCCAGCTCACCCACCTTGTCGGGGGCTGGGGCCAACGTCCTGACTTTC,-,TRBV18,TRBJ2-6,-
CASSPHRYNEQFF,TGTGCCAGCTCACCACACAGATACAATGAGCAGTTCTTC,-,TRBV18,TRBJ2-1,-
CASSFQGGPSYEQYF,TGTGCCAGCAGTTTTCAGGGCGGCCCTTCCTACGAGCAGTACTTC,-,TRBV28,TRBJ2-7,-
CSSGSGDTQYF,TGCAGCTCGGGGTCAGGTGATACGCAGTATTTT,-,TRBV29-1,TRBJ2-3,-
CASSGQGQPQHF,TGTGCCAGCAGCGGACAGGGGCAGCCCCAGCATTTT,-,TRBV12-3/TRBV12-4,TRBJ1-5,TRBD1
CASRGYSNQPQHF,TGTGCCAGCAGGGGTTATAGCAATCAGCCCCAGCATTTT,-,TRBV28,TRBJ1-5,-
CSSREFTETQYF,TGCAGTTCCCGGGAGTTTACGGAGACCCAGTACTTC,few,TRBV20-1,TRBJ2-5,-
CASSLREGAYEQYF,TGTGCCAGCAGCCTTCGGGAGGGGGCGTACGAGCAGTACTTC,few,TRBV3-1,TRBJ2-7,-
CASSPGRVVEQFF,TGTGCCAGCTCACCAGGGAGGGTAGTTGAGCAGTTCTTC,few,TRBV18,TRBJ2-1,TRBD2
CATGGRGAGANVLTF,TGTGCCACCGGAGGAAGGGGCGCTGGGGCCAACGTCCTGACTTTC,few,TRBV24-1,TRBJ2-6,-
CASSGPGRQPQHF,TGTGCCAGCAGCGGGCCCGGTCGACAGCCCCAGCATTTT,few,TRBV12-3/TRBV12-4,TRBJ1-5,-
CASATTGLAGSVEQFF,TGTGCCAGCGCAACCACGGGACTAGCGGGAAGTGTCGAGCAGTTCTTC,few,TRBV27,TRBJ2-1,TRBD2
CASSLRGAEQFF,TGTGCCAGCTCACTCCGGGGTGCTGAGCAGTTCTTC,many,TRBV18,TRBJ2-1,-
CATSEEGGYGYTF,TGTGCCACCAGTGAGGAGGGAGGCTATGGCTACACCTTC,-,TRBV24-1,TRBJ1-2,-
CASSWRQSNQPQHF,TGTGCCAGCAGCTGGAGGCAGAGCAATCAGCCCCAGCATTTT,few,TRBV7-2,TRBJ1-5,-
CASSLRRLAGDNEQFF,TGTGCCAGCAGCTTGAGGCGACTAGCGGGGGACAATGAGCAGTTCTTC,-,TRBV5-4,TRBJ2-1,TRBD2
CASSVSGTSDTQYF,TGCGCCAGCAGCGTTAGCGGGACCTCAGATACGCAGTATTTT,few,TRBV5-1,TRBJ2-3,TRBD2
CASSFLQRSYNEQFF,TGTGCCAGCAGCTTCCTCCAGCGGTCCTACAATGAGCAGTTCTTC,few,TRBV7-2,TRBJ2-1,-
CASTMRAEYQPQHF,TGTGCCAGCACCATGAGGGCGGAATATCAGCCCCAGCATTTT,-,TRBV6-2/TRBV6-3,TRBJ1-5,-
CASSRRVLLADTQYF,TGTGCCAGCAGCCGCAGGGTTCTCCTGGCCGATACGCAGTATTTT,few,TRBV7-2,TRBJ2-3,-
CASSPGLVGEQFF,TGTGCCAGCAGTCCAGGACTAGTGGGTGAGCAGTTCTTC,few,TRBV6-5,TRBJ2-1,TRBD2